This record covers a single TCR beta chain. Its antigen is not identified. The data were taken from a study of OX40 agonist ivuxolimab in advanced cancers. Study as a whole: Recorded diagnoses for dose-escalation patients were hepatocellular carcinoma, melanoma, renal cell or head and neck cancer. Findings of the study overall: In a subset of nonresponders, normalized T-cell clonal expansion was also low. Patients who responded partially at 0.1-3.0 mg/kg showed clonal expansion ranking among the lowest. No antigen was identified for the clonally expanded peripheral T cells.

TCRdb's table, derived via immunoSEQ multiplex PCR, lists solely in-frame clones and lacks some. The data hold roughly 90,000 clones, with 87% observed a single time. Looked up from germline, CDR1 is SGHTA and CDR2 is FQGNSA. Trimming stripped 5 bases from V and 1 base from J, with 15 bases between. The CDR3 totals 16 residues. The chain has TRBV7-2 and TRBJ1-5; TRBD1 is a possible D gene (5 bases). The source of this sequence is an adult with an advanced solid tumor such as melanoma, head and neck, liver or kidney cancer. Sequencing used CD4+ or CD8+ T cells sorted from blood, obtained in a trial of the OX40 agonist ivuxolimab. Here the CDR3 reads CASSPPSGNSNQPQHF. The CDR3 DNA sequence: TGTGCCAGCAGCCCACCTTCAGGGAACAGCAATCAGCCCCAGCATTTT.